These T cell receptor beta chains were read from a single sample in a study of early T cells in non-severe SARS-CoV-2 infection. TCRdb recomputed calls from the 5' RACE reads with MiXCR, one row per CDR3 protein. The sample holds around 64,000 distinct CDR3 sequences, 11% seen once. The sequences come from whole blood, collected at baseline. All receptors come from an adult who was a healthcare worker with PCR-confirmed SARS-CoV-2 infection or an uninfected control (not recorded which). The CDR3 runs from the conserved cysteine through the conserved F or W.

j_call v_call cdr3_aa
TRBJ2-5 TRBV29-1 CSGDLQGGRETQYF
TRBJ1-4 TRBV7-9 CASSFTGTGGLFNEKLFF
TRBJ2-1 TRBV9 CASSVVPLDLEPYNEQFF
TRBJ2-4 TRBV29-1 CSVGGRAQNIQYF
TRBJ1-1 TRBV5-1 CASSLAGPMNTEAFF
TRBJ1-3 TRBV18 CASSPAVSGNTIYF
TRBJ2-2 TRBV5-1 CASTKSPGDSTGELFF
TRBJ2-7 TRBV5-4 CASSLGTSAYEQYF
TRBJ1-3 TRBV7-2 CASSFGGPGNTIYF
TRBJ2-7 TRBV13 CASSLGHLGSGEQYF
TRBJ2-1 TRBV24-1 CATSDPTGDIGNEQFF
TRBJ2-3 TRBV5-1 CASSLAMRTVGTDTQYF
TRBJ2-7 TRBV20-1 CSARSAIGPYEQYF
TRBJ1-1 TRBV4-3 CASSQDGAGGTEAFF
TRBJ2-1 TRBV29-1 CSVGKGLAGGEQFF
TRBJ2-7 TRBV3-1 CASSPWTSGEQYF
TRBJ2-3 TRBV4-2 CASSQVGLAYSTDTQYF
TRBJ1-5 TRBV20-1 CSAGGPERPQHF
TRBJ2-3 TRBV10-3 CAISESATTDTQYF
TRBJ2-3 TRBV6-2/TRBV6-3 CASSYAGPTDTQYF
TRBJ2-1 TRBV4-3 CASSQDGATSYNEQFF
TRBJ2-4 TRBV2 CASSVGVESANIQYF
TRBJ2-2 TRBV20-1 CSASGNTGELFF
TRBJ2-7 TRBV12-3/TRBV12-4 CASSITVVEQYF
TRBJ2-2 TRBV7-3 CASSLSRDDTGELFF
TRBJ1-2 TRBV10-3 CAISGNRGNYGYTF
TRBJ2-2 TRBV15 CATSTPRGDTGELFF
TRBJ2-7 TRBV11-1 CASSLHDEQYF
TRBJ2-3 TRBV27 CASSLLLSSGPDTQYF
TRBJ2-1 TRBV7-9 CASSSGTSPYNEQFF
TRBJ2-5 TRBV20-1 CSARDVAVQETQYF
TRBJ2-7 TRBV29-1 CSVVKGYEQYF
TRBJ1-1 TRBV7-9 CASQIQGATEAFF
TRBJ2-5 TRBV12-3/TRBV12-4 CASSPGLGWGQETQYF
TRBJ2-5 TRBV29-1 CSVGPGQETQYF
TRBJ2-5 TRBV7-7 CASSLALTETQYF
TRBJ1-5 TRBV2 CASSGTGGNQPQHF
TRBJ2-7 TRBV11-3 CASSLTRVGYEQYF
TRBJ1-1 TRBV2 CASSEALGTRGEAFF
TRBJ2-7 TRBV20-1 CSAQTGQVYEQYF
TRBJ1-1 TRBV6-1 CASRLSRNTEAFF
TRBJ1-5 TRBV20-1 CSALRAPNQPQHF
TRBJ1-1 TRBV29-1 CSVGRATEAFF
TRBJ2-3 TRBV7-6 CASSLVTSGRTDTQYF
TRBJ2-6 TRBV2 CASSGAGANVLTF
TRBJ2-7 TRBV20-1 CSARVLAGNEQYF
TRBJ2-7 TRBV28 CASSSPLAGGSYEQYF
TRBJ1-4 TRBV7-9 CASSLNRGDEKLFF
TRBJ1-6 TRBV6-2/TRBV6-3 CASSYQEGSPLHF
TRBJ1-2 TRBV7-2 CASSFNTDGYTF
TRBJ2-2 TRBV12-3/TRBV12-4 CASSLDFNTGELFF
TRBJ1-2 TRBV29-1 CSVEGGVFGYGYTF
TRBJ2-1 TRBV6-2/TRBV6-3 CASSYSASGSSYNEQFF
TRBJ2-5 TRBV2 CASLGLEGETQYF
TRBJ1-5 TRBV19 CASSIYGTAQNQPQHF
TRBJ1-1 TRBV2 CASSETTTNTEAFF